The 24 T cell receptor beta chains below come from one sample, sequenced in a study of cytomegalovirus exposure and HLA in healthy donors. Use of 60 Vbeta and 13 Jbeta primers characterized the PCR. The data were produced by immunoSEQ multiplex PCR, yet TCRdb's version contains in-frame clones alone and is incomplete. The data contain over 120,000 clones, around 10% of them singletons. The sequencing sample was made of PBMCs. The receptors originated from a man aged 45 to 65 in good health and CMV-seronegative.

The rearrangement links TRBV10-2 to TRBJ1-2; TRBD1 aligns across 7 bases. Germline-derived CDR1 and CDR2 are WSHSY and SAAADI. After removal of 8 bases from V and 0 bases from J, the junction contained 6 bases not matched to a gene. The CDR3 covers 14 residues. The CDR3 is CASCPGQPNYGYTF. DNA for the CDR3: TGCGCCAGCTGTCCGGGACAGCCTAACTATGGCTACACCTTC.

The DNA of the CDR3 is TGTGCCAGCAGTTTACATACAGGGGGGAACACTGAAGCTTTCTTT. Protein product: CASSLHTGGNTEAFF. The J gene is TRBJ1-1, the V gene TRBV27; 8 bases line up with TRBD1. Germline trimming cut 2 bases from V and 1 base from J; bases unmatched to any gene: 3. Per the germline V gene, CDR1 is MNHEY and CDR2 is SMNVEV (reference sequence). This CDR3 spans 15 amino acids.

This clone was counted only a few times. The rearrangement uses TRBV7-7 and TRBJ2-7; TRBD1 is a possible D gene (6 bases). The length of the CDR3 is 14 residues. In germline, CDR1 is SSHAT, CDR2 FNYEAQ (reference sequence). V dropped 1 base and J dropped 4 bases, with 11 bases sitting between them. The CDR3 protein is CASSLGAQGYEQYF. The CDR3 coding sequence is TGTGCCAGCAGCTTAGGGGCACAGGGTTACGAGCAGTACTTC.

This clone was seen more than once but under ten times. The chain links TRBV6-1 to TRBJ1-1, with a weak D call TRBD1 (6 bases). CDR1 and CDR2 from the germline V gene are MNHNS and SASEGT. This CDR3 spans 14 amino acids. Trimming cost V 5 bases and J 4 bases, with 14 bases left between them. In DNA form, the CDR3 reads TGTGCCAGCAGTCCGCTGGGGGCCATCACTGAAGCTTTCTTT. Translating gives CASSPLGAITEAFF.

The chain is built from TRBV19 and TRBJ2-3, with TRBD2 as a possible D gene (5 bases). The CDR3 is 14 amino acids. V lost 1 base to trimming and J lost 3 bases, with 8 bases between them. Germline V CDR1 and CDR2: LNHDA, SQIVND (reference sequence). CDR3 loop: CASSIVASTDTQYF. CDR3 coding DNA: TGTGCCAGTAGTATAGTAGCGTCTACAGATACGCAGTATTTT.

The chain has TRBV5-1 and TRBJ1-1; D unclear. Per the germline V gene, CDR1 is SGHRS and CDR2 is YFSETQ. Trimming left V 6 bases short and J 1 base short, with 16 bases between. This CDR3 is built from 15 residues. The CDR3: CASTNLVEGNTEAFF. In DNA, the CDR3 is TGCGCCAGCACCAACCTTGTTGAGGGGAACACTGAAGCTTTCTTT.

The chain employs TRBV28 and TRBJ1-5, with 9 bases identical to TRBD1. This CDR3 has 15 amino acids. Trimming removed 3 bases from V and 7 bases from J; junction bases left unmatched: 7. Germline V gene sequence: CDR1 MDHEN, CDR2 SYDVKM. The CDR3 loop is CASSFPDRGRQPQHF. Here the CDR3 DNA reads TGTGCCAGCAGTTTCCCGGACAGGGGAAGGCAGCCCCAGCATTTT. Filled out from reference TRBV28 and TRBJ1-5, the complete variable domain reads DVKVTQSSRYLVKRTGEKVFLECVQDMDHENMFWYRQDPGLGLRLIYFSYDVKMKEKGDIPEGYSVSREKKERFSLILESASTNQTSMYLCASSFPDRGRQPQHFGDGTRLSIL.

The CDR3 region is CASSAGDTQYF. CDR3 DNA: TGTGCCAGCAGTGCTGGCGATACGCAGTATTTT. The J gene is TRBJ2-3, the V gene TRBV2; D ambiguous. Germline values: CDR1 SNHLY, CDR2 FYNNEI. The CDR3 length is 11 residues. V was shortened by 4 bases and J by 6 bases, with 5 bases between the two germline ends.

In this sample, this clone turned up a few times. The V gene is TRBV5-1, the J gene TRBJ2-5, with D maybe TRBD2 (6 bases). CDR3 size: 14 residues. V was clipped by 0 bases and J by 5 bases, with 11 bases between them. Germline values: CDR1 SGHRS, CDR2 YFSETQ. The CDR3 nucleotides are TGCGCCAGCAGCTTGGATCTGGGGAGGGAGACCCAGTACTTC. Its protein product is CASSLDLGRETQYF.

The chain is built from TRBV7-2 and TRBJ2-1, with D perhaps TRBD1 (6 bases). Germline assignment: CDR1 SGHTA and CDR2 FQGNSA. Between the trimmed V and J ends, which lost 0 bases and 3 bases, there was a span of 6 bases. CDR3 length: 14 residues. CDR3 nucleotides: TGTGCCAGCAGCTTAGCACAGGGCTACAATGAGCAGTTCTTC. This gives the protein CASSLAQGYNEQFF.

The rearrangement links TRBV5-1 to TRBJ2-1; 8 nucleotides match TRBD1. The CDR3 extends over 11 amino acids. Germline-derived CDR1 and CDR2 are SGHRS and YFSETQ. Losses at the gene ends were 4 bases for V and 14 bases for J; bases not matched to a gene: 5. The CDR3 DNA is TGCGCCAGCAGCGCGGACAGGGTAAAGTTCTTC. Translating gives CASSADRVKFF.

This clone has more than one count but fewer than ten. The chain couples TRBV19 to TRBJ2-1; 8 bases fit TRBD2. This CDR3 contains 16 residues. Germline V gives CDR1 LNHDA, CDR2 SQIVND (reference sequence). V was clipped by 1 base and J by 6 bases; unmatched bases: 8. For the CDR3, the DNA is TGTGCCAGTAGTATAGCTTTGCCCGGGAGGGGCAATGAGCAGTTCTTC. Encoded protein: CASSIALPGRGNEQFF.

The CDR3 DNA reads as TGCGCCAGCAGCAGCCGACCAGGGGGGAACACTGAAGCTTTCTTT. Translated: CASSSRPGGNTEAFF. V usage is TRBV5-1 and J usage is TRBJ1-1, with TRBD1 matching 7 bases. Germline assignment: CDR1 SGHRS and CDR2 YFSETQ. Trimming cost V 4 bases and J 1 base; bases outside gene matches: 7. The CDR3 contains 15 residues.

This clone showed up just a few times. The rearrangement joins TRBV29-1 to TRBJ1-4; D gene unclear. Trimming pared 1 base from V and 0 bases from J, leaving 6 bases between. The germline V gene has CDR1 SQVTM and CDR2 ANQGSEA. This CDR3 comprises 14 residues. DNA of the CDR3: TGCAGCGTTGAAGGAGGAGCAACTAATGAAAAACTGTTTTTT. This gives the protein CSVEGGATNEKLFF.

This clone has just a few counts. This chain uses TRBV9 with TRBJ2-5; 9 positions match TRBD2. The V segment lost 1 base and the J segment 3 bases; nucleotides outside the gene matches: 4. This CDR3 comprises 15 residues. Per the germline V gene, CDR1 is SGDLS and CDR2 is YYNGEE. Here the CDR3 DNA reads TGTGCCAGCAGCGTAAGCGGGGGGATAGAAGAGACCCAGTACTTC. Translated, it gives CASSVSGGIEETQYF.

The rearrangement uses TRBV6-1 and TRBJ2-2; 14 bases agree with TRBD2. The J segment lost 4 bases and the V segment lost 6 bases, leaving 1 base of the junction unmatched. Germline V gene data show CDR1 as MNHNS and CDR2 as SASEGT. This CDR3 is 15 amino acids long. CDR3 sequence (DNA): TGTGCCAGCAGGGGACTAGCGGGAGTCACCGGGGAGCTGTTTTTT. It is translated as CASRGLAGVTGELFF.

This clone has only a few counts. The CDR3, as DNA: TGTGCCAGCAGGCCCCCGGGTTTCGATGGCTACACCTTC. It codes for CASRPPGFDGYTF. The chain has TRBV6-5 and TRBJ1-2; D unclear. V lost 6 bases and J lost 6, with 14 bases in between. In germline, CDR1 is MNHEY, CDR2 SVGAGI. This CDR3 region has 13 residues.

Only a few counts were recorded for this clone. The CDR3 protein is CASSTGGFGNTEAFF. DNA of the CDR3: TGTGCCAGCTCTACAGGGGGCTTTGGGAACACTGAAGCTTTCTTT. The gene calls are TRBV18 and TRBJ1-1, with TRBD1 identical over 9 bases. Germline lookup yields CDR1 KGHSH and CDR2 LQKENI. Trimming at V came to 6 bases and at J to 1 base, leaving 6 bases not matched to a gene. CDR3 size: 15 residues.

This clone was counted only a few times. The chain uses TRBV30 and TRBJ2-5; 11 bases align to TRBD2. Per the germline V gene, CDR1 is GTSNPN and CDR2 is SVGIG (reference sequence). This CDR3 is 15 amino acids long. V shed 1 base, J shed 5 bases, and the junction held 6 bases outside the gene matches. CDR3 region: CAWSGVAGGRETQYF. In nucleotides, the CDR3 is TGTGCCTGGAGTGGAGTAGCGGGGGGGCGGGAGACCCAGTACTTC.

This chain connects TRBV19 to TRBJ1-2; TRBD1 might be the D (5 bases). Trimming removed 6 bases at V and 6 bases at J, with 17 bases between. Germline V gives CDR1 LNHDA, CDR2 SQIVND (reference sequence). The CDR3 is 14 amino acids. In DNA, the CDR3 is TGTGCCAGTAGCAAAACGGGACTACCTAATGGCTACACCTTC. Protein: CASSKTGLPNGYTF.

This clone appeared a few times. The J gene is TRBJ2-3, the V gene TRBV5-1, with 7 bases matching TRBD2. The junction had 7 bases not matched to a gene; V was cut back by 3 bases and J by 0 bases. The germline gives CDR1 SGHRS, CDR2 YFSETQ. This CDR3 has 16 amino acids. The CDR3 region has the DNA TGCGCCAGCAGCTCACAACTAGCGACTAGCACAGATACGCAGTATTTT. This gives the protein CASSSQLATSTDTQYF.

The chain has TRBV19 and TRBJ2-5, with 9 nucleotides matching TRBD1. This CDR3 is built from 13 residues. V lost 4 bases to trimming and J lost 6 bases; unmatched junction nucleotides: 3. Germline lookup yields CDR1 LNHDA and CDR2 SQIVND (reference sequence). As DNA, the CDR3 is TGTGCCAGTAGTACACAGGGGGCAAAGACCCAGTACTTC. This encodes CASSTQGAKTQYF.

This chain joins TRBV5-8 and TRBJ2-5; 10 bases map to TRBD2. Per the germline V gene, CDR1 is SGHTS and CDR2 is YDEGEE. The V and J ends lost 3 bases and 0 bases, in that order; junction bases with no gene match: 5. The CDR3 spans 16 residues. The chain's CDR3 is CASSWGLATYQETQYF. The CDR3 bases are TGTGCCAGCAGCTGGGGACTAGCGACCTACCAAGAGACCCAGTACTTC.

A few counts support this clone. The junction does not match germline at one end; this may be a read error. The genes are TRBV7-7 and TRBJ2-5, with 7 bases aligning to TRBD1. The CDR3 sequence is 14 residues long. Germline values: CDR1 SSHAT, CDR2 FNYEAQ (reference sequence). The CDR3 sequence is CASSQTGTEETQYF. The CDR3 DNA follows: TGTGCTAGCAGCCAAACCGGGACAGAAGAGACCCAGTACTTC.